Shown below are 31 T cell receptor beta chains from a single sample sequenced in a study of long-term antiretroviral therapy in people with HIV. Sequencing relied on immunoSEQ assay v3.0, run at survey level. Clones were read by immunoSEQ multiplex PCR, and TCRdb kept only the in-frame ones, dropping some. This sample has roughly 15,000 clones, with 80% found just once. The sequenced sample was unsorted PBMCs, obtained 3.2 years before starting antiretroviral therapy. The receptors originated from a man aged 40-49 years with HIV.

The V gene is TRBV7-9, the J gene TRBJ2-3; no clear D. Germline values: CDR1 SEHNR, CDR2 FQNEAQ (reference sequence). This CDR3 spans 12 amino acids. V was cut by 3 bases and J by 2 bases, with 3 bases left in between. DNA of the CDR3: TGTGCCAGCAGCTTGCCCACAGATACGCAGTATTTT. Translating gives CASSLPTDTQYF.

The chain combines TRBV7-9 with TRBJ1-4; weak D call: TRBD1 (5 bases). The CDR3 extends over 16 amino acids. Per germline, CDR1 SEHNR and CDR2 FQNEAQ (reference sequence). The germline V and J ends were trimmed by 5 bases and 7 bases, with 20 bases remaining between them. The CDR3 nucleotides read TGTGCCAGCAGCACCCGGGACTCCGGGTTGGGTGAAAAACTGTTTTTT. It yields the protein CASSTRDSGLGEKLFF.

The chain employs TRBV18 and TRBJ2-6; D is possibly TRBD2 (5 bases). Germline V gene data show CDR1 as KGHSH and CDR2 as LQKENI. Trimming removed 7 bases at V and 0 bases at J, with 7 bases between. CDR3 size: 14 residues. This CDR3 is CASLRDSGANVLTF. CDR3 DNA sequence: TGTGCCAGCTTACGGGACTCTGGGGCCAACGTCCTGACTTTC.

The chain's CDR3 is CASSKGRPSYEQYF. The CDR3, as DNA: TGTGCCAGCAGCAAAGGTCGACCCTCCTACGAGCAGTACTTC. V is TRBV21-1 and J is TRBJ2-7. TRBV21-1 is a known pseudogene. This CDR3 is 14 amino acids long.

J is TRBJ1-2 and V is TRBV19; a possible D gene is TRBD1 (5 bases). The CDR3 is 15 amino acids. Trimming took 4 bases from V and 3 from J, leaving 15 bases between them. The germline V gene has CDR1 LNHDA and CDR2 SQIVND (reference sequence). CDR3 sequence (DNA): TGTGCCAGTAGTAAGGGACCCCCAAACGACTATGGCTACACCTTC. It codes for CASSKGPPNDYGYTF.

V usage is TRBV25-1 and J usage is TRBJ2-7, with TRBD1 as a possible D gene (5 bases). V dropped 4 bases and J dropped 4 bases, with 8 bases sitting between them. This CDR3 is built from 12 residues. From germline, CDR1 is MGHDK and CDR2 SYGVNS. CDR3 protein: CASSGTGYEQYF. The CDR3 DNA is TGTGCCAGCAGTGGTACAGGTTACGAGCAGTACTTC.

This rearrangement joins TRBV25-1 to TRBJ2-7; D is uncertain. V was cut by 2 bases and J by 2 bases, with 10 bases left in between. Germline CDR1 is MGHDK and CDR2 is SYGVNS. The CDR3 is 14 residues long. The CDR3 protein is CASSEDLGPYEQYF. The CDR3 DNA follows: TGTGCCAGCAGTGAAGACCTAGGGCCCTACGAGCAGTACTTC.

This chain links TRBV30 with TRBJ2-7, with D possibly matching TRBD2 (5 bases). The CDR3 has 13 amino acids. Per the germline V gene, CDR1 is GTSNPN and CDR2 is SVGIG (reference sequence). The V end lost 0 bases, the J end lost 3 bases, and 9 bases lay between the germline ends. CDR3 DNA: TGTGCCTGGAGTGTACGAGGGTTCTACGAGCAGTACTTC. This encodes CAWSVRGFYEQYF.

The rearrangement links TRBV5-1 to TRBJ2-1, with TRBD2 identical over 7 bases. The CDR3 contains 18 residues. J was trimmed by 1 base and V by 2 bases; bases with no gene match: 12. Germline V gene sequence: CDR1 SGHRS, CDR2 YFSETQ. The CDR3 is CASSFRAGRPLSYNEQFF. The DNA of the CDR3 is TGCGCCAGCAGCTTTCGAGCGGGGCGTCCTTTGTCCTACAATGAGCAGTTCTTC.

The CDR3 nucleotides are TGTGCCAGCAGTTTAGGGGTGAGCAATCAGCCCCAGCATTTT. It codes for CASSLGVSNQPQHF. The chain is built from TRBV28 and TRBJ1-5; D is uncertain. The CDR3 spans 14 residues. The germline gives CDR1 MDHEN, CDR2 SYDVKM. V was trimmed by 2 bases and J by 1 base, leaving 6 bases between them.

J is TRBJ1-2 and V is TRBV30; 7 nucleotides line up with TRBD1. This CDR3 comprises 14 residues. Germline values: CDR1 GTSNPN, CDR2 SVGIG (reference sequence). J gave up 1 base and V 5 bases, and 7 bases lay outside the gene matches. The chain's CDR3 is CAWSLGQLNYGYTF. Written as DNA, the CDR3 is TGTGCCTGGTCCCTGGGACAGCTTAACTATGGCTACACCTTC.

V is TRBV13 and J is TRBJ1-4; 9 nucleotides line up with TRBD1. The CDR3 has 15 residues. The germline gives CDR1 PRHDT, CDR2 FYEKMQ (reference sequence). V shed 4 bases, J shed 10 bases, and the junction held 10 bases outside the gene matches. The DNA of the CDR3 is TGTGCCAGCAGCTCGATCGGGACAGGGAAGGGAAAACTGTTTTTT. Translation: CASSSIGTGKGKLFF.

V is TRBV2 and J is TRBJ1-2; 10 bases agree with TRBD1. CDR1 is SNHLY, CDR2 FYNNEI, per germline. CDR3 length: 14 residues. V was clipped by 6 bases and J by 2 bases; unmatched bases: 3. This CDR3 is CASRPGQGNYGYTF. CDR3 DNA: TGTGCCAGCAGGCCGGGACAGGGGAACTATGGCTACACCTTC.

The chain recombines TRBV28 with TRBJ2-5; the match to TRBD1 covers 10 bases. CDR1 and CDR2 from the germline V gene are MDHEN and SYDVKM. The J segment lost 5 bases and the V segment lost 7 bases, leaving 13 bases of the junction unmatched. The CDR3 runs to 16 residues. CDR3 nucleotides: TGTGCCAGCACCTCACCCGGGACAGGGGATGGGGAGACCCAGTACTTC. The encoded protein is CASTSPGTGDGETQYF. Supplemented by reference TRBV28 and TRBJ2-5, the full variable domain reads DVKVTQSSRYLVKRTGEKVFLECVQDMDHENMFWYRQDPGLGLRLIYFSYDVKMKEKGDIPEGYSVSREKKERFSLILESASTNQTSMYLCASTSPGTGDGETQYFGPGTRLLVL.

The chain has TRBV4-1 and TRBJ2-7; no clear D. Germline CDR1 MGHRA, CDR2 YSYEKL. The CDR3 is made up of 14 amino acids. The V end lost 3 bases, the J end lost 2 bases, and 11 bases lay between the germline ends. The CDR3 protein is CASSQVGPPYEQYF. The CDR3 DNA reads TGCGCCAGCAGCCAGGTAGGCCCACCCTACGAGCAGTACTTC.

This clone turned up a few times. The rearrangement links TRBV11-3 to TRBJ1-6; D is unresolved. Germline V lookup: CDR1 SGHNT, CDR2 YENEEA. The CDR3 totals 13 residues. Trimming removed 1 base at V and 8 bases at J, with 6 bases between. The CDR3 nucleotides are TGTGCCAGCAGCTTAGTGAGGGATTCACCCCTCCACTTT. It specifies CASSLVRDSPLHF.

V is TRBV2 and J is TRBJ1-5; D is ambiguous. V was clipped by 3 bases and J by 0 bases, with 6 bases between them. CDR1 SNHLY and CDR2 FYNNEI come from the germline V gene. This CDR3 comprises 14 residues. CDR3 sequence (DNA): TGTGCCAGCAGTGACAGAAATAGCAATCAGCCCCAGCATTTT. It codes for CASSDRNSNQPQHF.

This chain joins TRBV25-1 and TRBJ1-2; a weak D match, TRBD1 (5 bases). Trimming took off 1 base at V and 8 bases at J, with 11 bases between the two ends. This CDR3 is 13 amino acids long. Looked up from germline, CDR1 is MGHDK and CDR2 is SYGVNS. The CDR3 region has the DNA TGTGCCAGCAGTGAATTTAGCAGGGCCGGCTACACCTTC. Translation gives CASSEFSRAGYTF.

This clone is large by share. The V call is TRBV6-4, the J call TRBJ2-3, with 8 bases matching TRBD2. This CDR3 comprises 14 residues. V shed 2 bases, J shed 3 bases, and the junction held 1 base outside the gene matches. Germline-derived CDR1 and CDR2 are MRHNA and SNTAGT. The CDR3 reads CASSDGLATDTQYF. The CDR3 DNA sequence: TGTGCCAGCAGTGACGGACTAGCAACAGATACGCAGTATTTT.

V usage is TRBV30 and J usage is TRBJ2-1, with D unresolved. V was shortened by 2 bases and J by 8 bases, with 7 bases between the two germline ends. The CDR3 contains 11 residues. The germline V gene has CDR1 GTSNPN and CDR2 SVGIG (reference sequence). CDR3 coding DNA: TGTGCCTGGAGTATTAGTCATGAGCAGTTCTTC. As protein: CAWSISHEQFF.

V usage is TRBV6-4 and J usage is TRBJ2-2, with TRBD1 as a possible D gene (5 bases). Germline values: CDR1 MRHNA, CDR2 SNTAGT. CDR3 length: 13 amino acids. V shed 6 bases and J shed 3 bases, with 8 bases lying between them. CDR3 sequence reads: CASRAGYTGELFF. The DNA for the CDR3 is TGTGCCAGCAGGGCAGGGTACACCGGGGAGCTGTTTTTT.

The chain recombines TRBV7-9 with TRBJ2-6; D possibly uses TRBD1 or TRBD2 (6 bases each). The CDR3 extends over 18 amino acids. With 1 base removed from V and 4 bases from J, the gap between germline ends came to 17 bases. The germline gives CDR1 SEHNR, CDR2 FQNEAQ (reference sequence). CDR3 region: CASSLDRRGGRGANVLTF. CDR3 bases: TGTGCCAGCAGCTTAGATCGACGAGGGGGGCGAGGGGCCAACGTCCTGACTTTC.

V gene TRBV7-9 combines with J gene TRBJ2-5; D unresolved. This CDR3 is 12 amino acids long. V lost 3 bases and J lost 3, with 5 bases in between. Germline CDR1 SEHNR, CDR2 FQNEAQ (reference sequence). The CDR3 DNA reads TGTGCCAGCAGCTTTATCGAAGAGACCCAGTACTTC. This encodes CASSFIEETQYF.

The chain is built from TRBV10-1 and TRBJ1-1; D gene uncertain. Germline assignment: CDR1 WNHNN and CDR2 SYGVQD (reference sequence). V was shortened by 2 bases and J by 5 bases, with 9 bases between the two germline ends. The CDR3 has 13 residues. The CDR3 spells CASSETAGTEAFF. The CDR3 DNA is TGCGCCAGCAGTGAGACAGCGGGAACTGAAGCTTTCTTT.

The CDR3 here is CASSRRTMETQYF. The CDR3 nucleotides are TGCGCCAGCAGCAGGAGAACAATGGAGACCCAGTACTTC. The chain employs TRBV5-1 and TRBJ2-5; no firm D call. Germline V gene sequence: CDR1 SGHRS, CDR2 YFSETQ. The CDR3 is 13 residues long. Trimming took 4 bases from V and 5 from J, leaving 12 bases between them.

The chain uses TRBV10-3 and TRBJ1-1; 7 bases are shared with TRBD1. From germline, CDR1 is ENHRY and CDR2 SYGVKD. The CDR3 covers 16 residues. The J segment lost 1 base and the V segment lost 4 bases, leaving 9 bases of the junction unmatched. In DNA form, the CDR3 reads TGTGCCATCAGTGGTCCAGGGGGGCTTGCGAACACTGAAGCTTTCTTT. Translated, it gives CAISGPGGLANTEAFF.

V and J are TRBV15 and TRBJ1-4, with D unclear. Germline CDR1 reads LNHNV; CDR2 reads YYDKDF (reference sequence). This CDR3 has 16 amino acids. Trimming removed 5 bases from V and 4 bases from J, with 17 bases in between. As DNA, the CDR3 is TGTGCCACCAGCCGTGGCGGAGGAGGGAATAATGAAAAACTGTTTTTT. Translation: CATSRGGGGNNEKLFF.

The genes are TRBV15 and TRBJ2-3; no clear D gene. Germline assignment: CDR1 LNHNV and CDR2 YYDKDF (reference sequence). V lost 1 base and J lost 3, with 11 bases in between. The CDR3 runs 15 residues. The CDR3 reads CATSRALVGTDTQYF. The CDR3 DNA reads TGTGCCACCAGCAGAGCCCTCGTCGGAACAGATACGCAGTATTTT.

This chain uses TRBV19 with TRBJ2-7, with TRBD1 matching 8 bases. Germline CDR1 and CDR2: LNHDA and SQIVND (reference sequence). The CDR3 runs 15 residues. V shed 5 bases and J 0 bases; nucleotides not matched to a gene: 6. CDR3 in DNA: TGTGCCAGTAGTTCACGGACAGGGAGCTCCTACGAGCAGTACTTC. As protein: CASSSRTGSSYEQYF.

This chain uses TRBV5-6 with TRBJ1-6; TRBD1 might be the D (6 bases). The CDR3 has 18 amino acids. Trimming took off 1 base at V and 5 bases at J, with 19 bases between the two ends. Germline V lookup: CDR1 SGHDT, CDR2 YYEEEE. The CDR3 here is CASSLRGFSPGDNSPLHF. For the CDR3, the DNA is TGTGCCAGCAGCTTGAGGGGGTTCAGCCCAGGGGATAATTCACCCCTCCACTTT.

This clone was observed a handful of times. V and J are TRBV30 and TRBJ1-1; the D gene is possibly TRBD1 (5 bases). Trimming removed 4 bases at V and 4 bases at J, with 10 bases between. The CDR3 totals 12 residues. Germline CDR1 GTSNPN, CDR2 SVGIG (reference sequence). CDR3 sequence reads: CAWKGWATEAFF. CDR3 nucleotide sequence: TGTGCCTGGAAGGGGTGGGCCACTGAAGCTTTCTTT.